Listed here is a single T cell receptor (beta chain). This clonotype was found a few times. What antigen it recognizes has not been identified. Base quality data are lacking; no much larger clone is found one base away. The record originates from a study of early T cells in non-severe SARS-CoV-2 infection (dated by TCRdb to about 2021). As for the study more broadly: Bulk RNA from unsorted whole blood was used for TCR sequencing, so alpha and beta chains could not be paired. What the work shows at the level of the full study, not this receptor alone: VDJdb matching was skewed toward anti-spike CD8 responses and likely underestimated virus-specific expansions by missing private and CD4 specificities.

Set within a cohort of healthcare workers in London, UK, this nested case-control study involved weekly PCR testing of nasopharyngeal swabs along with blood sampling. Healthcare workers were recruited during the week of the UK lockdown, between 23 and 31 March 2020, and followed weekly for up to roughly 16 weeks. Libraries were made using 5' RACE. Sequencing instrument: NextSeq 500. Unique molecular identifiers were attached to individual cDNA molecules in the TCR library protocol so that sequencing error and PCR bias could be corrected. Both TCR alpha and beta chains were sequenced, and tight co-correlation was observed between alpha and beta sequence abundances in each sample. As for how the authors treated the data: V gene, J gene and CDR3 annotation of TCR sequences was performed with Decombinator V4. Expanded TCRs were defined as changing significantly between any two time points under a Poisson model with p below 0.0001. TCR abundances were normalised to the total number of TCRs sequenced in each sample and reported as counts per million. MAIT TCRs were defined by TRAV1-2 paired with TRAJ12, TRAJ20 or TRAJ33, and iNKT TCRs by TRAV10 paired with TRAJ18. VDJdb, accessed on 1 November 2021, was searched for TCRs annotated for CMV, EBV and SARS-CoV-2, and TCRs annotated for more than one antigen were excluded. TCRdb reran the public reads through fastp at Q25 and MiXCR, keeping productive beta chains. Rows with one shared CDR3 protein collapse into an entry with the most common genes and DNA. The V and J calls shown here were made by TCRdb, not taken from the authors' results. This sample gives tens of thousands of distinct CDR3 sequences in total; roughly a tenth of them show up just once. The ten largest clones add up to over 4% of the sample.

Trimming takes 6 bases from V and 1 base from J, and the germline ends sit 15 bases apart. The CDR3 measures 15 amino acids from cysteine to phenylalanine. The read is trimmed to its CDR3 DNA, 45 bases read in frame from base 1. From the germline V gene, CDR1 is WSHSY and CDR2 is SAAADI. The sequencing used whole blood, collected at baseline. The chain employs TRBV10-2 and TRBJ1-1; TRBD1 is possibly the D segment (5 matching bases). This receptor was obtained from an adult who was a healthcare worker with PCR-confirmed SARS-CoV-2 infection or an uninfected control (not recorded which). DNA sequence: TGCGCCAGCAGGGGGACTCCTTCGCCGAACACTGAAGCTTTCTTT. The translation is CASRGTPSPNTEAFF.